The rows below give T cell receptor beta chains drawn from one sample of a study of technical replicates of blood from a few donors. The protocol was immunoSEQ multiplex PCR, while the TCRdb copy is restricted to in-frame clones and leaves out a portion. The table records around 30,000 clones, around 94% of them present only once. The sequenced sample consisted of PBMCs. These receptors came from a human donor in good health. Some clones in this sample may be carry-over from other donors' samples. CDR3s leave out the opening cysteine and the closing phenylalanine or tryptophan.

V | CDR3
TRBV5-1 | ASSLALGATDNEQF
TRBV5-1 | ASSPEPSYEQY
TRBV5-6 | ASSLDYRLAGGETQY
TRBV30 | AWSDAYRGKTEAF
TRBV7-2 | ASTDYMNTEAF
TRBV2 | AILDTLNSGNTIY
TRBV2 | ASRALALTGTEAF
TRBV18 | ASSPPGPREGTDTQY
TRBV6-4 | ASSDLRDTQY
TRBV18 | ASSPRAGTNTGELF
TRBV5-4 | ASSYTGLVRGDTQY
TRBV19 | ASRKGRTGATGNTIY
TRBV7-9 | ASSPTSGGTDTQY
TRBV7-2 | ASSLGLAEETQY
TRBV7-2 | ASSRAGQSAF
TRBV2 | ASSDPKTTAYNEQF
TRBV30 | AWSVAGGYSYEQY
TRBV7-3 | ASSLQGHEQF
TRBV7-8 | ASSLTAPTYEQY
TRBV9 | ASSALYGYT
TRBV23-1 | AAPILDRNEQY
TRBV4-3 | ASSQDSGRGGNEQF
TRBV30 | AWSEPGGEGNYGYT
TRBV9 | ASSEQGLYGYT
TRBV4-3 | ASSRDSNSPLH
TRBV6-1 | ASVGGGANYGYT
TRBV4-2 | ASSQDFGRPSTEAF
TRBV2 | ASSETGVRETQY
TRBV6-6 | ASRPGTGGPQPQH
TRBV4-2 | ASTRDRTTGELF
TRBV7-9 | ASSPGGLNNSPLH
TRBV11-1 | ASSLATGFTDTQY
TRBV27 | ASSRTGTGGAYEQY
TRBV4-3 | ASSQDRSPEIGQALAWGYT
TRBV19 | ASSMAGVEQY